The rows below give T cell receptor beta chains drawn from one sample of a study of T cells expressing NK-cell markers. TCRdb reprocessed the 5' RACE reads; each CDR3 protein has one entry and no DNA is given. The specimen's table records 400,000 or so distinct CDR3 sequences. The specimen was blood T cells: a sorted CD56 or NKG2C T cell subset, CD4+ or CD8+ T cells, or bulk PBMC T cells (not recorded which). The receptors derive from a woman between 50 and 59 years old in good health. CDR3s include the opening cysteine and the closing phenylalanine or tryptophan.

v_gene: TRBV5-1; j_gene: TRBJ1-1; CDR3aa: CASSGGDRTFVEAFF
v_gene: TRBV29-1; j_gene: TRBJ2-1; CDR3aa: CSVVGQGAHNEQFF
v_gene: TRBV5-1; j_gene: TRBJ2-1; CDR3aa: CASSDRSGRDNEQFF
v_gene: TRBV2; j_gene: TRBJ2-3; CDR3aa: CASREEQISTDTQYF
v_gene: TRBV12-3/TRBV12-4; j_gene: TRBJ2-5; CDR3aa: CASSFGTGWVETQYF
v_gene: TRBV20-1; j_gene: TRBJ2-5; CDR3aa: CSARDPLAGRGETQYF
v_gene: TRBV20-1; j_gene: TRBJ2-1; CDR3aa: CSAVMRGLDSYNEQFF
v_gene: TRBV20-1; j_gene: TRBJ2-2; CDR3aa: CSASRSGAGRNTGELFF
v_gene: TRBV15; j_gene: TRBJ2-5; CDR3aa: CATSIPGLAGAGGTQYF
v_gene: TRBV12-3/TRBV12-4; j_gene: TRBJ2-6; CDR3aa: CASSLGVISSGANVLTF
v_gene: TRBV7-7; j_gene: TRBJ2-1; CDR3aa: CASSHGLADYNEQFF
v_gene: TRBV10-3; j_gene: TRBJ2-3; CDR3aa: CAIRNPDGGSTDTQYF
v_gene: TRBV10-3; j_gene: TRBJ2-7; CDR3aa: CASTGTLIPYEQYF
v_gene: TRBV2; j_gene: TRBJ2-1; CDR3aa: CAQAPLAASGQFF
v_gene: TRBV6-4; j_gene: TRBJ2-3; CDR3aa: CASSDEAGGVDTQYF
v_gene: TRBV12-3/TRBV12-4; j_gene: TRBJ2-7; CDR3aa: CASRLTGTTYEQYF
v_gene: TRBV5-1; j_gene: TRBJ2-1; CDR3aa: CASSLVPDSYNEQFF
v_gene: TRBV2; j_gene: TRBJ1-4; CDR3aa: CASDGQGLNEKLFF
v_gene: TRBV5-1; j_gene: TRBJ2-3; CDR3aa: CASRGIGTDTQYF
v_gene: TRBV12-3/TRBV12-4; j_gene: TRBJ2-5; CDR3aa: CASSGGSRVTQYF
v_gene: TRBV20-1; j_gene: TRBJ2-7; CDR3aa: CSARGDSYEQYF
v_gene: TRBV5-1; j_gene: TRBJ1-1; CDR3aa: CASSLASVAEAFF
v_gene: TRBV6-6; j_gene: TRBJ2-3; CDR3aa: CASSPRAREDRTDTQYF
v_gene: TRBV27; j_gene: TRBJ2-7; CDR3aa: CASRSGTVAYEQYF